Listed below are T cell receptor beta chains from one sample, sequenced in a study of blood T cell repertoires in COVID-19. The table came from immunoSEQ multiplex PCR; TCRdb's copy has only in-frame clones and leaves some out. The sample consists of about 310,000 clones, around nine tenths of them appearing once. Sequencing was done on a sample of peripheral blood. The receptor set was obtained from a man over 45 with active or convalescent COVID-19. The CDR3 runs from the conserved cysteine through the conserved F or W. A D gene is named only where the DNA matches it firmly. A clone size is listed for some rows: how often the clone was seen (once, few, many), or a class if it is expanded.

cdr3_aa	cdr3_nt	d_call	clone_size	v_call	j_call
CASSLGGSANEQFF	TGTGCCAGCAGTTTGGGCGGGAGTGCCAATGAGCAGTTCTTC	TRBD2	.	TRBV28	TRBJ2-1
CASTWRRREAGELFF	TGTGCCAGCACTTGGAGGCGCAGAGAGGCCGGGGAGCTGTTTTTT	.	many	TRBV27	TRBJ2-2
CASSRDRNTGELFF	TGTGCCAGCAGCAGGGACAGGAACACCGGGGAGCTGTTTTTT	TRBD1	.	TRBV5-8	TRBJ2-2
CASSYSGAGVSEQYF	TGTGCCAGCAGTTACTCTGGAGCGGGAGTTAGCGAGCAGTACTTC	TRBD2	once	TRBV6-6	TRBJ2-7
CASSIRGQPTGELFF	TGTGCCAGTAGTATTAGGGGACAGCCGACCGGGGAGCTGTTTTTT	TRBD1	.	TRBV19	TRBJ2-2
CASSQGRGSGTGELFF	TGTGCCAGCAGCCAAGGACGGGGGAGTGGCACCGGGGAGCTGTTTTTT	.	.	TRBV14	TRBJ2-2
CSVGGGQRLSYEQYF	TGCAGCGTCGGAGGCGGACAGCGACTCTCCTACGAGCAGTACTTC	.	.	TRBV29-1	TRBJ2-7
CASSLLQAQNTIYF	TGTGCCAGCAGCTTACTCCAAGCGCAAAACACCATATATTTT	.	few	TRBV7-8	TRBJ1-3
CASSRQALHSPLHF	TGCGCCAGCAGCAGACAGGCCCTCCATTCACCCCTCCACTTT	.	.	TRBV10-2	TRBJ1-6
CASFSGVYEQYF	TGTGCCAGTTTCTCAGGGGTCTACGAGCAGTACTTC	.	.	TRBV28	TRBJ2-7
CASEGTGSYEQYF	TGTGCCAGCGAAGGGACAGGGAGCTACGAGCAGTACTTC	TRBD1	.	TRBV6-5	TRBJ2-7
CASSSHAGGTEAFF	TGTGCCAGCAGCTCCCATGCAGGGGGCACTGAAGCTTTCTTT	TRBD1	.	TRBV7-2	TRBJ1-1
CATSIRDRAHYGYTF	TGTGCCACCAGTATCCGGGACAGGGCCCACTATGGCTACACCTTC	TRBD1	once	TRBV19	TRBJ1-2
CASSVLGDEQYF	TGTGCCAGCAGTGTTCTAGGAGACGAGCAGTACTTC	.	once	TRBV2	TRBJ2-7
CASSQDGTVRGTDTQYF	TGCGCCAGCAGCCAAGATGGGACAGTCCGAGGGACAGATACGCAGTATTTT	TRBD1	.	TRBV4-1	TRBJ2-3
CASSLVGAYEQFF	TGCGCCAGCAGCTTGGTAGGGGCCTATGAGCAGTTCTTC	.	.	TRBV5-1	TRBJ2-1
CASSSRLQETQYF	TGTGCCAGCAGCTCGAGACTCCAAGAGACCCAGTACTTC	.	.	TRBV7-3	TRBJ2-5
CAISESKAGSVETQYF	TGTGCCATCAGTGAGTCGAAAGCAGGGTCGGTGGAGACCCAGTACTTC	.	.	TRBV10-3	TRBJ2-5
CASSDPGPNQPQHF	TGTGCCAGCAGTGACCCAGGGCCTAATCAGCCCCAGCATTTT	.	.	TRBV6-1	TRBJ1-5
CASSSWTDSTDTQYF	TGTGCCAGCAGCTCCTGGACAGATAGCACAGATACGCAGTATTTT	.	.	TRBV5-4	TRBJ2-3
CASRFGQDNSPLHF	TGTGCCAGCAGATTCGGACAAGATAATTCACCCCTCCACTTT	.	.	TRBV6-5	TRBJ1-6
CASSAASRTNRQSSYNEQFF	TGTGCCAGCAGTGCCGCGTCTAGAACGAACAGGCAAAGCTCCTACAATGAGCAGTTCTTC	.	.	TRBV9	TRBJ2-1
CASSLTGGGSGANVLTF	TGCGCCAGCAGCCTGACAGGGGGGGGCTCTGGGGCCAACGTCCTGACTTTC	TRBD1	.	TRBV4-3	TRBJ2-6
CASSVRGGDYGYTF	TGTGCCAGCAGCGTAAGGGGAGGGGACTATGGCTACACCTTC	.	.	TRBV9	TRBJ1-2
CASSHGQGYYGYTF	TGCGCCAGCAGCCATGGACAGGGTTACTATGGCTACACCTTC	TRBD1	.	TRBV5-1	TRBJ1-2
CASSLDRGSYGYTF	TGTGCCAGCAGCTTGGACAGGGGCAGCTATGGCTACACCTTC	TRBD1	once	TRBV5-8	TRBJ1-2
CASSVVGSGELFF	TGTGCCAGCAGCGTAGTCGGGAGCGGGGAGCTGTTTTTT	.	.	TRBV9	TRBJ2-2
CASSLTGGSGGYTF	TGTGCCAGCAGCCTCACAGGGGGCAGCGGTGGCTACACCTTC	TRBD1	.	TRBV7-3	TRBJ1-2
CASSPGTVNQPQHF	TGTGCCAGCTCACCAGGGACAGTCAATCAGCCCCAGCATTTT	TRBD1	.	TRBV18	TRBJ1-5
CASSGTGTGNEQFF	TGTGCCAGCAGCGGGACAGGGACGGGCAATGAGCAGTTCTTC	TRBD1	.	TRBV2	TRBJ2-1
CASSRDQGTYNEQFF	TGTGCCAGCAGCCGCGACCAGGGAACCTACAATGAGCAGTTCTTC	.	.	TRBV6-2/TRBV6-3	TRBJ2-1
CASSAGLAGGPGETQYF	TGCGCCAGCAGCGCAGGACTAGCGGGGGGGCCGGGAGAGACCCAGTACTTC	TRBD2	.	TRBV4-3	TRBJ2-5
CASSVALAGNWTDTQYF	TGTGCCAGCAGCGTAGCTTTAGCGGGGAATTGGACAGATACGCAGTATTTT	TRBD2	few	TRBV9	TRBJ2-3
CASRESTNTDTQYF	TGTGCCAGCAGGGAATCGACAAACACAGATACGCAGTATTTT	.	.	TRBV28	TRBJ2-3
CASSPPAGQPQHF	TGTGCCAGCAGCCCACCCGCCGGGCAGCCCCAGCATTTT	.	.	TRBV7-9	TRBJ1-5
CSVETGSQETQYF	TGCAGCGTTGAAACCGGGAGCCAAGAGACCCAGTACTTC	.	.	TRBV29-1	TRBJ2-5
CASSPSRQRNTRYEQYF	TGTGCCAGCAGCCCCAGTCGACAACGGAACACCAGGTACGAGCAGTACTTC	.	.	TRBV7-9	TRBJ2-7
CASSMDYGADNEQFF	TGTGCCAGTAGTATGGACTACGGCGCGGACAATGAGCAGTTCTTC	.	.	TRBV19	TRBJ2-1
CASSQRQAINTEAFF	TGTGCCAGCTCACAACGACAGGCAATCAACACTGAAGCTTTCTTT	.	.	TRBV18	TRBJ1-1
CASSYPNSAGGLQETQYF	TGTGCCAGCAGTTACCCCAATTCAGCGGGGGGGCTCCAAGAGACCCAGTACTTC	TRBD2	.	TRBV6-2/TRBV6-3	TRBJ2-5
CASSGTGRHGYTF	TGTGCCAGCAGCGGGACAGGGCGTCATGGCTACACCTTC	TRBD1	.	TRBV12-3/TRBV12-4	TRBJ1-2
CASSALPQGAFYEQYF	TGTGCCAGTAGTGCCCTCCCACAGGGGGCATTCTACGAGCAGTACTTC	TRBD1	.	TRBV19	TRBJ2-7
CASSPPGQGNIQYF	TGTGCCAGCAGTCCCCCGGGACAGGGGAACATTCAGTACTTC	TRBD1	.	TRBV3-1/TRBV3-2	TRBJ2-4
CASSHRRQGLAKNIQYF	TGCGCCAGCAGCCACAGACGACAGGGGTTAGCCAAAAACATTCAGTACTTC	TRBD1	.	TRBV4-1	TRBJ2-4
CASSSRQGALSTEAFF	TGTGCCAGCAGCTCCCGACAGGGGGCCCTCTCCACTGAAGCTTTCTTT	TRBD1	.	TRBV7-8	TRBJ1-1
CSASKGTVNQPQHF	TGCAGTGCTAGTAAGGGGACAGTAAATCAGCCCCAGCATTTT	TRBD1	.	TRBV20-1	TRBJ1-5
CASRLAGADTDTQYF	TGTGCCAGTAGATTAGCGGGGGCCGACACAGATACGCAGTATTTT	TRBD2	.	TRBV19	TRBJ2-3
CATGSGTGSTEAFF	TGTGCCACCGGATCCGGGACAGGGAGCACTGAAGCTTTCTTT	TRBD1	.	TRBV19	TRBJ1-1
CASSQDVPWTQYF	TGTGCCAGCAGCCAAGATGTTCCGTGGACCCAGTACTTC	.	.	TRBV14	TRBJ2-5